The entry below describes one TCR beta chain. Its cognate antigen is unknown. Donors each had at least one pre-ART PBMC sample and at least two post-ART ones. Each sample contained 1-10 million cryopreserved PBMC, thawed before DNA extraction. This record comes from a study of long-term antiretroviral therapy in people with HIV. Study conclusions and caveats: Nothing was known about ART adherence, viral resistance or changes in therapy. Repertoire dominance by clones expanded before ART was seen at all time points.

Germline values: CDR1 MGHDK, CDR2 SYGVNS. The V and J ends lost 4 bases and 0 bases respectively, with 2 bases between them. CDR3 length equals 12 residues. The assay used was immunoSEQ (version v3.0), run at survey level. TCRdb's copy holds only in-frame clones and misses some; the assay was immunoSEQ multiplex PCR. The sample includes tens of thousands of clones, 80% to 85% of them seen just once. Specimen: unsorted PBMCs, collected 2.7 to 2.9 years after starting antiretroviral therapy. This chain links TRBV25-1 with TRBJ2-3; D gene ambiguous. This clonotype was sampled from a young man with HIV. The CDR3 region is CASSGSTDTQYF. DNA for the CDR3: TGTGCCAGCAGTGGAAGCACAGATACGCAGTATTTT.